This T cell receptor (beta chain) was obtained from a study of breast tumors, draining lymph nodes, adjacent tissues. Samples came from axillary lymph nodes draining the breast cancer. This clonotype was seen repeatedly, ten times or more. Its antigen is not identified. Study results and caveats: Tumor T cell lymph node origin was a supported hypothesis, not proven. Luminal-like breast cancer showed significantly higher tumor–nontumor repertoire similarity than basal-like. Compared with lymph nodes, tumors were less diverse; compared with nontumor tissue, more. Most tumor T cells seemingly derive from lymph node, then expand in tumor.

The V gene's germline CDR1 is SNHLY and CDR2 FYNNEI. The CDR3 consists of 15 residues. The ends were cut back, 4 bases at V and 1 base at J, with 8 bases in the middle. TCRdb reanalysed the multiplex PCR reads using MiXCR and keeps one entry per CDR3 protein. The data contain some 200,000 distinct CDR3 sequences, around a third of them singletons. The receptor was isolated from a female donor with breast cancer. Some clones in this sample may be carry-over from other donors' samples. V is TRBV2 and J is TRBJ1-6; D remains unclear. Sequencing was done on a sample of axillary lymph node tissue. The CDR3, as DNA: TGTGCCAGCAGTGTGGACTGGTCCTATAATTCACCCCTCCACTTT. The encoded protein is CASSVDWSYNSPLHF.